This T cell receptor (beta chain) came from a study of early stage breast cancer tumors. Study-level points and caveats: In about 90% of the 16 patients, blood comparison separated tumor from normal breast.

Remarks on this clone: Its antigen is currently unknown.

V was trimmed by 3 bases and J by 5 bases, leaving 10 bases between them. This CDR3 has 13 amino acids. Germline V gene data show CDR1 as MGHDK and CDR2 as SYGVNS. Assay: immunoSEQ multiplex PCR; the TCRdb copy retains only in-frame clones and omits some. This sample carries tens of thousands of clones, about 59% of them seen once, and the ten largest clones take 7% to 9.5%. The genes are TRBV25-1 and TRBJ2-5; D could derive from TRBD1 or TRBD2 (5 bases each). Specimen: breast tumor tissue. This TCR came from a person aged 45 to 59 with breast cancer. CDR3 sequence (DNA): TGTGCCAGCAGTGAGGGGGTCAGGGAGACCCAGTACTTC. Translated, it gives CASSEGVRETQYF.